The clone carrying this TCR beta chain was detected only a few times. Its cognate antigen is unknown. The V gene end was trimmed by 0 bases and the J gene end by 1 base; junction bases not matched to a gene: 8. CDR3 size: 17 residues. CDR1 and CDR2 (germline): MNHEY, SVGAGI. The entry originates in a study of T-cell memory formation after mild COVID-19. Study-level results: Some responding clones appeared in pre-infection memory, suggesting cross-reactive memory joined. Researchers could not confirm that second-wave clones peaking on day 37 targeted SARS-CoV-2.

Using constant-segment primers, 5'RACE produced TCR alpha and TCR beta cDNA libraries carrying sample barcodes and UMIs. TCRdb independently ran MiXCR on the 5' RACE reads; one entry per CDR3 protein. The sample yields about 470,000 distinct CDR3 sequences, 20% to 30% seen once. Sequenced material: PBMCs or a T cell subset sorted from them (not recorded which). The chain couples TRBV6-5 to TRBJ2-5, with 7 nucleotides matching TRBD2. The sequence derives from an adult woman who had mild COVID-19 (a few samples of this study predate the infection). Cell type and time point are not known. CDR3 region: CASSYSRSSGSQETQYF. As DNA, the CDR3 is TGTGCCAGCAGTTACTCGCGGTCTAGCGGCTCCCAAGAGACCCAGTACTTC.